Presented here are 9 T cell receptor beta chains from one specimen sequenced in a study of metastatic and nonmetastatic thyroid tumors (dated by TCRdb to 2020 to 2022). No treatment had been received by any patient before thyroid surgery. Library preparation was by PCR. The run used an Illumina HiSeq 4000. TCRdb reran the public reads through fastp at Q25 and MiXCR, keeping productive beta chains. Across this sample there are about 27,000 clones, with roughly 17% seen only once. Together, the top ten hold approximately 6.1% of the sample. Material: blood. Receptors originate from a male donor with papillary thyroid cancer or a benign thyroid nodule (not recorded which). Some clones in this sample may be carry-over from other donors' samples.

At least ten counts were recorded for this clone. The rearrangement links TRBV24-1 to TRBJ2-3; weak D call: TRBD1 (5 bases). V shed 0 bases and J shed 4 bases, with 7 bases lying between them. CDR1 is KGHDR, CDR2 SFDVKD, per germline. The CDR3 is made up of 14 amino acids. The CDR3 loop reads CATSDLGQPDTQYF. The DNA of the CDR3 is TGTGCCACCAGTGATTTGGGACAACCAGATACGCAGTATTTT.

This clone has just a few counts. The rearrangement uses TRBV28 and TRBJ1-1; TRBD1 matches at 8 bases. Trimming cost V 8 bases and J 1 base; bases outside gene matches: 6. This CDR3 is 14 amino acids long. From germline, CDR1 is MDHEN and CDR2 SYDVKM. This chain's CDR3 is CASQGAAENTEAFF. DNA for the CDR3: TGTGCCAGCCAGGGGGCAGCCGAGAACACTGAAGCTTTCTTT.

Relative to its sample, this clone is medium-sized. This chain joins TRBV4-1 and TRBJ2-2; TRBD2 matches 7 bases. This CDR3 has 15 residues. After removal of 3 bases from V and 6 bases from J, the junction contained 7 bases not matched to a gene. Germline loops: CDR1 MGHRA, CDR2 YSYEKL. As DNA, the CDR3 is TGCGCCAGCAGCCACGATCTAGGACTAGCCGGGGAGCTGTTTTTT. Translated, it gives CASSHDLGLAGELFF.

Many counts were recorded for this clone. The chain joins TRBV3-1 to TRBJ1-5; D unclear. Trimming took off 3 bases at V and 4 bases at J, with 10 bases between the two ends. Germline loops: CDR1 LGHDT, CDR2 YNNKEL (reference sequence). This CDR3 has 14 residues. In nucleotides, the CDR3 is TGTGCCAGCAGCCATGACTATTCTAATCAGCCCCAGCATTTT. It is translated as CASSHDYSNQPQHF.

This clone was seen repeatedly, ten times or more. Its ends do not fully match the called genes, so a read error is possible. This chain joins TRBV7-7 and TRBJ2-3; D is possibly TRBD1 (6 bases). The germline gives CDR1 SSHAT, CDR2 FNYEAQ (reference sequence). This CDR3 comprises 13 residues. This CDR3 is CASSFAGEDTQYF. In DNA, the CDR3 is TGTGCTAGCAGCTTCGCAGGGGAAGATACGCAGTATTTT.

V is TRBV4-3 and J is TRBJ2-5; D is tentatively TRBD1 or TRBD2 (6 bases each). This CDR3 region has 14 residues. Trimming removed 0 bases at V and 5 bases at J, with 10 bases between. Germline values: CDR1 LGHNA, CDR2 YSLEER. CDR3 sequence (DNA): TGCGCCAGCAGCCAAGAGGGGGGCCGGGAGACCCAGTACTTC. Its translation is CASSQEGGRETQYF.

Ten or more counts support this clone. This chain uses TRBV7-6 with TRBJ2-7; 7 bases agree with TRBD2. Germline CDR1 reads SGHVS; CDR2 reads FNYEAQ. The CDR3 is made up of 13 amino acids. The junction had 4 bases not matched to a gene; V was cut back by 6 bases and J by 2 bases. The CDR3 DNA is TGTGCCAGCAGTGGGGGGGGACCCTACGAGCAGTACTTC. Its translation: CASSGGGPYEQYF. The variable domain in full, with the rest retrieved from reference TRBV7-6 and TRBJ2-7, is GAGVSQSPRYKVTKRGQDVALRCDPISGHVSLYWYRQALGQGPEFLTYFNYEAQQDKSGLPNDRFSAERPEGSISTLTIQRTEQRDSAMYRCASSGGGPYEQYFGPGTRLTVT.

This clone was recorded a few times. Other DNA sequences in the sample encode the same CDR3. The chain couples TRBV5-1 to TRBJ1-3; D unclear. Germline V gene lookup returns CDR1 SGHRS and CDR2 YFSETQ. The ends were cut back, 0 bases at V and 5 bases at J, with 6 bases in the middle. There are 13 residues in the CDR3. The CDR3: CASSLDFRNTIYF. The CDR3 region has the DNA TGCGCCAGCAGCTTGGATTTCCGAAACACCATATATTTT.

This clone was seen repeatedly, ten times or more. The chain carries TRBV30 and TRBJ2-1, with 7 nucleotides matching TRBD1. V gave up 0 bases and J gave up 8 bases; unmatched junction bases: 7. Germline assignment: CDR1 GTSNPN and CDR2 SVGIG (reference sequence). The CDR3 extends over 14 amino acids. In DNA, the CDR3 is TGTGCCTGGAGTGTAGGACAGGAACTCCATGAGCAGTTCTTC. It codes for CAWSVGQELHEQFF.